These 7 T cell receptor beta chains came from one sample sequenced in a study of shared clonotypes between healthy human individuals. Naive-designated CD8 cells lacked CD45RO, were positively enriched for CCR7, and omitted terminally differentiated effector memory CD45RA+ cells. Sequenced by immunoSEQ multiplex PCR; TCRdb stores in-frame clones only, minus some. The table has approximately 2,000,000 clones, about 93% seen once; the top ten hold more than 1.5%. Sequences were obtained from naive CD8+ T cells from PBMCs. These receptors all come from a man in his late teens or twenties in good health. Some clones in this sample may be carry-over from other donors' samples.

This clone was recorded only once. The gene calls are TRBV9 and TRBJ2-7; a possible D gene is TRBD1 (6 bases). This CDR3 is built from 13 residues. Deletions cut 4 bases from V and 2 bases from J, with 10 bases between. The germline V gene has CDR1 SGDLS and CDR2 YYNGEE. The CDR3 region is CASSKGQTYEQYF. CDR3 sequence (DNA): TGTGCCAGCAGCAAAGGACAGACCTACGAGCAGTACTTC.

The rearrangement joins TRBV13 to TRBJ2-1; D possibly matches TRBD1 or TRBD2 (5 bases each). The CDR3 spans 14 residues. In germline, CDR1 is PRHDT, CDR2 FYEKMQ (reference sequence). V was clipped by 5 bases and J by 3 bases, with 11 bases between them. The CDR3 region has the DNA TGTGCCAGCAGCCCCCGGGACGTCTACAATGAGCAGTTCTTC. Amino acid sequence: CASSPRDVYNEQFF.

This clone was detected only once. This chain links TRBV19 with TRBJ1-2; possibly TRBD1 for D (5 bases). Germline CDR1 LNHDA, CDR2 SQIVND (reference sequence). V was pared by 3 bases and J by 3 bases, with 11 bases between. The CDR3 consists of 14 residues. CDR3 sequence (DNA): TGTGCCAGTAGTATGTGGCAGGGTGACTATGGCTACACCTTC. Its protein is CASSMWQGDYGYTF.

The chain recombines TRBV7-9 with TRBJ1-3; 12 bases agree with TRBD1. Germline lookup yields CDR1 SEHNR and CDR2 FQNEAQ (reference sequence). Germline trimming cut 6 bases from V and 4 bases from J; bases unmatched to any gene: 7. This CDR3 contains 16 residues. The chain's CDR3 is CASSPPGQGAGNTIYF. The CDR3 bases are TGTGCCAGCAGTCCCCCGGGACAGGGGGCCGGAAACACCATATATTTT.

V is TRBV6-5 and J is TRBJ2-7; D possibly uses TRBD1 or TRBD2 (5 bases each). The CDR3 is 14 amino acids. CDR1 and CDR2 (germline): MNHEY, SVGAGI. With 7 bases removed from V and 0 bases from J, the gap between germline ends came to 13 bases. The CDR3 protein is CASKPSGSSYEQYF. The DNA for the CDR3 is TGTGCCAGCAAACCGTCAGGGAGCTCCTACGAGCAGTACTTC.

This chain links TRBV28 with TRBJ2-5, with 7 nucleotides matching TRBD2. Germline CDR1 is MDHEN and CDR2 is SYDVKM. This CDR3 is built from 14 residues. J gave up 1 base and V 5 bases, and 4 bases lay outside the gene matches. The CDR3 protein is CASSPRLAQETQYF. DNA of the CDR3: TGTGCCAGCAGTCCGAGACTAGCCCAAGAGACCCAGTACTTC.

The genes are TRBV6-5 and TRBJ2-1, with D hard to call. The CDR3 contains 13 residues. Trimming shortened V by 0 bases and J by 8 bases, and 8 bases separated the two germline ends. Germline assignment: CDR1 MNHEY and CDR2 SVGAGI. CDR3 amino acids: CASSYSRSHEQFF. The CDR3 DNA sequence: TGTGCCAGCAGTTACTCTAGGTCCCATGAGCAGTTCTTC.